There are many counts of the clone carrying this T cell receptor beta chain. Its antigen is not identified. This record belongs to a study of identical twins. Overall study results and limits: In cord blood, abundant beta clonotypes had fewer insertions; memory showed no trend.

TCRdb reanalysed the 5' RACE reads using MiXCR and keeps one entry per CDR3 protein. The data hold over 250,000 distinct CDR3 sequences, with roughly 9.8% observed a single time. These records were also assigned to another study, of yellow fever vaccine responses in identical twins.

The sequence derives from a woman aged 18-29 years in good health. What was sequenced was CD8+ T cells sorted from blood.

CDR3 nucleotide sequence: TGCGCCAGCAGCCAAGATTCCGAGAACACCGGGGAGCTGTTTTTT. Residues: CASSQDSENTGELFF. V gene TRBV4-3 combines with J gene TRBJ2-2; D is undetermined. The CDR3 sequence is 15 residues long. Germline CDR1 and CDR2: LGHNA and YSLEER. V was clipped by 0 bases and J by 1 base, with 6 bases between them.